A single sample is the source of the 3 T cell receptor beta chains below, sequenced in a study of cytomegalovirus exposure and HLA in healthy donors. With 60 Vbeta and 13 Jbeta primers, the PCR was carried out. Only in-frame clones appear in the TCRdb table, and some are missing; sequencing was by immunoSEQ multiplex PCR. The table shows some 150,000 clones, with 80% occurring only once. Sequenced material: PBMCs. These receptors originate from a woman in her thirties in good health and CMV-seronegative.

The CDR3 reads CASSPPSLRRSSEQYF. For the CDR3, the DNA is TGTGCCAGCTCACCACCGTCGTTACGCCGATCGAGCGAGCAGTACTTC. This chain uses TRBV18 with TRBJ2-7, with D unclear. This CDR3 has 16 residues. Germline loops: CDR1 KGHSH, CDR2 LQKENI. V dropped 0 bases and J dropped 6 bases, with 18 bases sitting between them.

The chain combines TRBV10-3 with TRBJ1-4, with a possible D match to TRBD1 (5 bases). CDR3 size: 17 residues. Germline loops: CDR1 ENHRY, CDR2 SYGVKD. Trimming removed 3 bases at V and 7 bases at J, with 21 bases between. The CDR3 region has the DNA TGTGCCATCAGTGACAGGGAGGGGTTGGCGCGAGCTGAAAAACTGTTTTTT. Protein sequence: CAISDREGLARAEKLFF.

The table lists this clone with a count of one. V usage is TRBV14 and J usage is TRBJ1-5; D is unclear. The CDR3 has 15 amino acids. Per the germline V gene, CDR1 is SGHDN and CDR2 is FVKESK. Trimming stripped 1 base from V and 6 bases from J, with 13 bases between. The DNA for the CDR3 is TGTGCCAGCAGCCAAGGGAGAGGGATCGGTCAGCCCCAGCATTTT. Translated: CASSQGRGIGQPQHF.